This record looks at one T cell receptor (beta chain) sequence and its context. Its antigen is undetermined. Between the trimmed V and J ends, which lost 5 bases and 8 bases, there was a span of 18 bases. The CDR3 covers 15 residues. Germline CDR1 and CDR2: LNHDA and SQIVND (reference sequence). The sample originates from a study of cytomegalovirus exposure and HLA in healthy donors. Study-wide findings and caveats: It was reportedly the case that the classifier diagnosed cytomegalovirus status with high specificity and sensitivity.

PCR employed 60 Vbeta and 13 Jbeta primers. Measured with immunoSEQ multiplex PCR; TCRdb has only the in-frame clones, and not every one. This table holds roughly 150,000 clones, approximately 80% found once. This TCR was recovered from a male donor in good health and CMV-seronegative. The chain recombines TRBV19 with TRBJ1-4; a weak D match, TRBD1 (6 bases). Sequenced: PBMCs. The DNA for the CDR3 is TGTGCCAGTAGTCAAGACAGGATCGGCGGGGAAAAACTGTTTTTT. The encoded protein is CASSQDRIGGEKLFF.